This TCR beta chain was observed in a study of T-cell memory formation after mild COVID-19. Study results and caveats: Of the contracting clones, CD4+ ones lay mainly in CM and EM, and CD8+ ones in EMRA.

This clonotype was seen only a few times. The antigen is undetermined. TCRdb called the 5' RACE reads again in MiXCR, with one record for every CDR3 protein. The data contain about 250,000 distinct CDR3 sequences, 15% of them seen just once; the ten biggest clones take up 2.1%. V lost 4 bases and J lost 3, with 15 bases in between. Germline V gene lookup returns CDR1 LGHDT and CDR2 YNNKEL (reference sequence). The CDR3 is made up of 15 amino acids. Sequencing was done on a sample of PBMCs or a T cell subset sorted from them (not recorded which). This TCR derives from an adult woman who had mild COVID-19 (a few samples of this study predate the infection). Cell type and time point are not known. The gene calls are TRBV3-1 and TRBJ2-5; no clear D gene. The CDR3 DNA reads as TGTGCCAGCAGCCCCTGGGCCGTATCGGAAGAGACCCAGTACTTC. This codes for CASSPWAVSEETQYF.